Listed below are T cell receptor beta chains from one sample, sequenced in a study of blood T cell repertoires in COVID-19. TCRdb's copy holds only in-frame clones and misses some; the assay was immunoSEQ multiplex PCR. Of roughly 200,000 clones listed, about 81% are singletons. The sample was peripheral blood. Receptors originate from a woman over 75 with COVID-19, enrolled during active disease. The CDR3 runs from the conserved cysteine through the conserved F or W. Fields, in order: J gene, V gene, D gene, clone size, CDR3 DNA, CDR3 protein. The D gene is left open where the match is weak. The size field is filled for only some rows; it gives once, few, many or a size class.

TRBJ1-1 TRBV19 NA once TGTGCCAGTAGTCCACTAGGGCTGGTTGAAGCTTTCTTT CASSPLGLVEAFF
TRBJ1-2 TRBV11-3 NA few TGTGCCAGCAGCCAACGCGGCTATGGCTACACCTTC CASSQRGYGYTF
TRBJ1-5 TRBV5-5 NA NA TGTGCCAGCAGCCTGTGGGGCGGCAGCAATCAGCCCCAGCATTTT CASSLWGGSNQPQHF
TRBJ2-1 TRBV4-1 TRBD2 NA TGCGCCAGCAGCCAATCGAGGATGAATAGCGGGAGGGCCAATGAGCAGTTCTTC CASSQSRMNSGRANEQFF
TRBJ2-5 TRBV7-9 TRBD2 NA TGTGCCAGCAGCCTACGGACTAGCGGGGCTGGGTACCAAGAGACCCAGTACTTC CASSLRTSGAGYQETQYF
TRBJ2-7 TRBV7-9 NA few TGTGCCAGCAGCTTTAGGCTAGACGACGAGCAGTACTTC CASSFRLDDEQYF
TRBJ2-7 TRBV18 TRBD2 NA TGTGCCAGCTCACCAGTGACTAGCGGTGCCGGCCACTACGAGCAGTACTTC CASSPVTSGAGHYEQYF
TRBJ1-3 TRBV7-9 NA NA TGTGCCAGCAGCTTAGATACTACAGGGTTCGGAAACACCATATATTTT CASSLDTTGFGNTIYF
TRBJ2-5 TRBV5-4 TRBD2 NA TGTGCCAGCAGCTTATTATTAGGACTAGCGGGAGATGGGGAGACCCAGTACTTC CASSLLLGLAGDGETQYF
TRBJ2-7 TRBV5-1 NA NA TGCGCCAGCAGCCCCGGGGGAGGACCGTACGAGCAGTACTTC CASSPGGGPYEQYF
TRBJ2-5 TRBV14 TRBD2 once TGTGCCAGCAGCGAGCAACTAGCGGGGGTGGAGACCCAGTACTTC CASSEQLAGVETQYF
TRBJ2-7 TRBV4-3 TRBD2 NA TGCGCCAGCAGCCAAAATCTAGCGGGGGGCCCTTACGAGCAGTACTTC CASSQNLAGGPYEQYF